These 5 T cell receptor beta chains were all obtained from the same sample, sequenced in a study of shared clonotypes between healthy human individuals. Some clones are missing from TCRdb's copy, which holds only in-frame ones; the method was immunoSEQ multiplex PCR. The table shows some 1 million clones, with approximately 76% occurring only once. The sequencing input was memory CD4+ T cells sorted from blood. Sample subset: CD45RA-negative fraction. The receptors were gathered from a man aged 18 to 29 in good health.

A word on this clone: The identical CDR3 is also encoded by other nucleotide sequences in the sample. The CDR3 DNA is TGTGCCAGCAGCCCCCGGGACAGGAGCTACAATGAGCAGTTCTTC. This gives the protein CASSPRDRSYNEQFF. This sequence joins TRBV9 and TRBJ2-1, with 8 bases aligning to TRBD1. Trimming removed 4 bases from V and 3 bases from J; junction bases left unmatched: 6. Germline V gene data show CDR1 as SGDLS and CDR2 as YYNGEE. The CDR3 totals 15 residues.

The chain uses TRBV28 and TRBJ2-7, with 7 bases matching TRBD1. V lost 8 bases, J lost 1 base, and 8 bases stayed unmatched. This CDR3 contains 14 residues. Germline V gene lookup returns CDR1 MDHEN and CDR2 SYDVKM. The CDR3 DNA reads TGTGCCAGCCGACCACCGACAGGGTCCTACGAGCAGTACTTC. Its translation is CASRPPTGSYEQYF. Using reference TRBV28 and TRBJ2-7 for the parts outside the CDR3, the full variable domain is DVKVTQSSRYLVKRTGEKVFLECVQDMDHENMFWYRQDPGLGLRLIYFSYDVKMKEKGDIPEGYSVSREKKERFSLILESASTNQTSMYLCASRPPTGSYEQYFGPGTRLTVT.

CDR3 protein: CASTTSAPNEQFF. The CDR3 DNA is TGTGCCTCGACTACATCAGCCCCCAATGAGCAGTTCTTC. The V and J genes are TRBV30 and TRBJ2-1; tentative D call: TRBD2 (5 bases). Looked up from germline, CDR1 is GTSNPN and CDR2 is SVGIG (reference sequence). V was cut by 7 bases and J by 6 bases, with 16 bases left in between. This CDR3 is 13 amino acids long.

The chain employs TRBV19 and TRBJ2-2, with D perhaps TRBD1 (5 bases). The ends were cut back, 6 bases at V and 4 bases at J, with 12 bases in the middle. There are 14 residues in the CDR3. Germline V gene data show CDR1 as LNHDA and CDR2 as SQIVND (reference sequence). The CDR3 region has the DNA TGTGCCAGTAGATTCCTGACAGCCACCGGGGAGCTGTTTTTT. Protein sequence: CASRFLTATGELFF.

This chain joins TRBV9 and TRBJ2-1; D ambiguous. Trimming removed 1 base at V and 8 bases at J, with 10 bases between. The CDR3 sequence is 13 residues long. CDR1 is SGDLS, CDR2 YYNGEE, per germline. CDR3 amino acids: CASSVLGKDEQFF. The CDR3 DNA reads as TGTGCCAGCAGCGTATTAGGGAAGGATGAGCAGTTCTTC.